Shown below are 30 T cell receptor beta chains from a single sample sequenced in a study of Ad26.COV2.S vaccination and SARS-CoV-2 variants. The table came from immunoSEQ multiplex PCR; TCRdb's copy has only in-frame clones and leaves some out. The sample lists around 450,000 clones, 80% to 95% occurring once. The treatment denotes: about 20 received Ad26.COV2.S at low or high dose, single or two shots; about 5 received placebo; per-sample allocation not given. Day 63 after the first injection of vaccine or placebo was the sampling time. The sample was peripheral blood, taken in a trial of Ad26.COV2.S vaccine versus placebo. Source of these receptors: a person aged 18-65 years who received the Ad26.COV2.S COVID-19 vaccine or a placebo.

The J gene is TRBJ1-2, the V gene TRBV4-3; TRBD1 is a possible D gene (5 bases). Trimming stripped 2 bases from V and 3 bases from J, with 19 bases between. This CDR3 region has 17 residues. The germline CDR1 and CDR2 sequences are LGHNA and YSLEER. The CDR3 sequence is CASSQRIPRGEDYGYTF. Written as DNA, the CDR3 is TGCGCCAGCAGCCAAAGGATCCCCCGGGGGGAAGACTATGGCTACACCTTC.

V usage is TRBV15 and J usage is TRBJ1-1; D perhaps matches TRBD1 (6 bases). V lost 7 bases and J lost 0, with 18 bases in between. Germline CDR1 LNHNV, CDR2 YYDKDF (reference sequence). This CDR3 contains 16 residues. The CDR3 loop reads CATKNRDFIVNTEAFF. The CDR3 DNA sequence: TGTGCCACCAAGAACAGGGACTTTATAGTGAACACTGAAGCTTTCTTT.

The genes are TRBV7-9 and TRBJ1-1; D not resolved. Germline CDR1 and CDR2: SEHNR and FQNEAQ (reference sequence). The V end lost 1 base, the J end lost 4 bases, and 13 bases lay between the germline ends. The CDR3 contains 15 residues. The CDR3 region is CASSLDSSRSTEAFF. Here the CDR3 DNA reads TGTGCCAGCAGCTTAGATTCCAGCAGGAGCACTGAAGCTTTCTTT.

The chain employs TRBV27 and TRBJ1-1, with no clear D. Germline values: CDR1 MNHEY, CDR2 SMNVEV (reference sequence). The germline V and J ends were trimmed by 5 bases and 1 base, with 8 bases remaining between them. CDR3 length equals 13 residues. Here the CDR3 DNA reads TGTGCCAGCAGTGCCCGAAAGAACACTGAAGCTTTCTTT. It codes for CASSARKNTEAFF.

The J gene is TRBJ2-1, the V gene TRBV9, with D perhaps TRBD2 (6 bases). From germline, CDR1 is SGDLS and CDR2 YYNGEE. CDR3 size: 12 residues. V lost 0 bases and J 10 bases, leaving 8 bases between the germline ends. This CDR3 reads CASSVGGGEQFF. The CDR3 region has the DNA TGTGCCAGCAGCGTAGGGGGAGGAGAGCAGTTCTTC. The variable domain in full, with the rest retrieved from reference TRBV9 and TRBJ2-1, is DSGVTQTPKHLITATGQRVTLRCSPRSGDLSVYWYQQSLDQGLQFLIQYYNGEERAKGNILERFSAQQFPDLHSELNLSSLELGDSALYFCASSVGGGEQFFGPGTRLTVL.

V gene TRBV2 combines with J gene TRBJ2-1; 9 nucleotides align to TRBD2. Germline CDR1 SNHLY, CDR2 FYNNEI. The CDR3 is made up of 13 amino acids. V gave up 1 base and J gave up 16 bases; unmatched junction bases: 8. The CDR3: CASSEEVAGDIFF. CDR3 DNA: TGTGCCAGCAGTGAAGAGGTAGCGGGAGATATTTTCTTC.

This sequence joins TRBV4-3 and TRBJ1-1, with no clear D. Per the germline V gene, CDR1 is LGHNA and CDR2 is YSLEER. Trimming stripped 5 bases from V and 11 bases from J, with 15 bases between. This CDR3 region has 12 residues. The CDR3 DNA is TGCGCCAGCAGCAATCCGGGAGGAGGGGCTTTCTTT. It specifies CASSNPGGGAFF.

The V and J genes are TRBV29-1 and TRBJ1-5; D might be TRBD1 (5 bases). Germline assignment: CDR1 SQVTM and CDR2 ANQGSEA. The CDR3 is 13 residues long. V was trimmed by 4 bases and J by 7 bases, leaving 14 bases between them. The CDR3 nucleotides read TGCAGCGTTGCAGCAGGGTTATACCAGCCCCAGCATTTT. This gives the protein CSVAAGLYQPQHF.

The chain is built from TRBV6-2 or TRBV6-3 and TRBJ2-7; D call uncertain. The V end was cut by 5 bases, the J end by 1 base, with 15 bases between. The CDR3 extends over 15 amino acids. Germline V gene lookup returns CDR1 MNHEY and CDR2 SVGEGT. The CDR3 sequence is CASSPIGVASYEQYF. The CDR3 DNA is TGTGCCAGCAGTCCAATCGGAGTAGCTTCCTACGAGCAGTACTTC.

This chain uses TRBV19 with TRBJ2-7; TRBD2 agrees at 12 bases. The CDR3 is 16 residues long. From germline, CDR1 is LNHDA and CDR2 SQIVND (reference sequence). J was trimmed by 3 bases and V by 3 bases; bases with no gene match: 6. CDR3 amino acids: CASSIILAGGFYEQYF. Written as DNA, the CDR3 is TGTGCCAGTAGTATTATACTAGCGGGAGGATTCTACGAGCAGTACTTC.

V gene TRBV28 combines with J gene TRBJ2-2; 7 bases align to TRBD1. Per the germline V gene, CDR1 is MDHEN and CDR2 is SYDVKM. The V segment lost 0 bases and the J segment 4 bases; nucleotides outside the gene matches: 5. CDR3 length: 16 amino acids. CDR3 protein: CASSLWAGGSTGELFF. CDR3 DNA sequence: TGTGCCAGCAGTTTATGGGCAGGGGGTAGCACCGGGGAGCTGTTTTTT.

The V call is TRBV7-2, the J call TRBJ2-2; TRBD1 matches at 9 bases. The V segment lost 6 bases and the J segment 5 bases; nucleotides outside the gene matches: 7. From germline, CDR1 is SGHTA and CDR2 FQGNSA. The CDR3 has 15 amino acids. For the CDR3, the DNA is TGTGCCAGCAGTTCACAGGGGGCGGGGACCGGGGAGCTGTTTTTT. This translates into CASSSQGAGTGELFF.

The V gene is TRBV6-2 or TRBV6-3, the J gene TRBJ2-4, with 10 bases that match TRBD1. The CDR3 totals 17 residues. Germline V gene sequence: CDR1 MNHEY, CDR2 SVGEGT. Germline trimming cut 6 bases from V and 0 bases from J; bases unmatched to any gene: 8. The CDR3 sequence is CASSRGTGVLAKNIQYF. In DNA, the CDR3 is TGTGCCAGCAGCCGCGGGACAGGGGTACTAGCCAAAAACATTCAGTACTTC.

The CDR3, as DNA: TGTGCCACCAGCAGAGATCTTACGGGACTCTCCTACGAGCAGTACTTC. Its translation: CATSRDLTGLSYEQYF. The chain links TRBV15 to TRBJ2-7, with D possibly matching TRBD2 (6 bases). Germline V gene data show CDR1 as LNHNV and CDR2 as YYDKDF (reference sequence). Trimming took off 0 bases at V and 0 bases at J, with 12 bases between the two ends. This CDR3 contains 16 residues.

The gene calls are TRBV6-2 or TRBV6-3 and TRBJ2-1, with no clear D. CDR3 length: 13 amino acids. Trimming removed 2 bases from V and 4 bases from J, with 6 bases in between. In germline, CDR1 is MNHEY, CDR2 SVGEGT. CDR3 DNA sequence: TGTGCCAGCAGTTACCAGAAATACAATGAGCAGTTCTTC. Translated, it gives CASSYQKYNEQFF.

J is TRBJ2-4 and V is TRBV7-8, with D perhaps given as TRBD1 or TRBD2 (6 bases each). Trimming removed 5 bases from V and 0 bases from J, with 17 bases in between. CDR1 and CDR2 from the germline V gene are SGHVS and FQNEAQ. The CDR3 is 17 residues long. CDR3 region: CASSPRGQLLAKNIQYF. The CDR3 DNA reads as TGTGCCAGCAGCCCCCGGGGGCAGCTTCTAGCCAAAAACATTCAGTACTTC. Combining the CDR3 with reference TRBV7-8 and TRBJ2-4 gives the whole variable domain GAGVSQSPRYKVAKRGQDVALRCDPISGHVSLFWYQQALGQGPEFLTYFQNEAQLDKSGLPSDRFFAERPEGSVSTLKIQRTQQEDSAVYLCASSPRGQLLAKNIQYFGAGTRLSVL.

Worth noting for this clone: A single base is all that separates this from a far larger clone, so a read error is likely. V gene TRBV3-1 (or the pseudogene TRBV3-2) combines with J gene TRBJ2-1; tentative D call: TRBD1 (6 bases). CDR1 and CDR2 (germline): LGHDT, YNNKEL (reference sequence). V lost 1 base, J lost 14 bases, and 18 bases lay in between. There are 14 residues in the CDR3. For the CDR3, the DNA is TGTGCCAGCAGCCAAGTTTGGGGGCGGGTCCCGGAGTTCTTC. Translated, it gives CASSQVWGRVPEFF.

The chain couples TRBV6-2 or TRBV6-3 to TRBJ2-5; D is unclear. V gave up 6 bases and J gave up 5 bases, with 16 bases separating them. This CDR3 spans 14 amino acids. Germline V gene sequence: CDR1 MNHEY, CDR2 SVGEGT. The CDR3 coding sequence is TGTGCCAGCAGCCGGTTAGGCCCACGGGAGACCCAGTACTTC. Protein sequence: CASSRLGPRETQYF.

The CDR3 DNA reads as TGTGCCAGCAGCTTGGTAGCAGGGGACCAAGAGACCCAGTACTTC. This translates into CASSLVAGDQETQYF. The chain has TRBV7-7 and TRBJ2-5; tentative D call: TRBD1 (6 bases). The germline gives CDR1 SSHAT, CDR2 FNYEAQ (reference sequence). V was cut by 3 bases and J by 0 bases, with 11 bases left in between. The CDR3 spans 15 residues.

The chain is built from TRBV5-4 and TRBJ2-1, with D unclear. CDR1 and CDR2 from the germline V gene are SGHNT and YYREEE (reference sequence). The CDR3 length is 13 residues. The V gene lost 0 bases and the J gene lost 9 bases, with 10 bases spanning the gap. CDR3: CASSLETYREQFF. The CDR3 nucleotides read TGTGCCAGCAGCTTGGAGACTTATCGTGAGCAGTTCTTC.

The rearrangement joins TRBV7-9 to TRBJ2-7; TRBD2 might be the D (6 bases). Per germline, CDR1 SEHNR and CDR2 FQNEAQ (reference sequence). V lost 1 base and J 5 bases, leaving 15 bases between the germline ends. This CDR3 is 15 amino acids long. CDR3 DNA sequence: TGTGCCAGCAGCTTAGTGGTCGGGAGAAGTCACGAGCAGTACTTC. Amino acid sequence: CASSLVVGRSHEQYF.

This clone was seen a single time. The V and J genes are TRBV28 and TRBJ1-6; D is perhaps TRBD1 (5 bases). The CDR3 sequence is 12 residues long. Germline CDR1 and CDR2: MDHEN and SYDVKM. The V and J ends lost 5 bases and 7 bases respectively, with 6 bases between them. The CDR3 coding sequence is TGTGCCAGCAGTCGACAGAATTCACCCCTCCACTTT. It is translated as CASSRQNSPLHF.

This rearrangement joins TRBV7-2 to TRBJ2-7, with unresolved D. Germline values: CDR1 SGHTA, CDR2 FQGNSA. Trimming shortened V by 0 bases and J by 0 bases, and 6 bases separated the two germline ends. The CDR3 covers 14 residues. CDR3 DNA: TGTGCCAGCAGCTTAGCGGGCTACTCCTACGAGCAGTACTTC. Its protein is CASSLAGYSYEQYF.

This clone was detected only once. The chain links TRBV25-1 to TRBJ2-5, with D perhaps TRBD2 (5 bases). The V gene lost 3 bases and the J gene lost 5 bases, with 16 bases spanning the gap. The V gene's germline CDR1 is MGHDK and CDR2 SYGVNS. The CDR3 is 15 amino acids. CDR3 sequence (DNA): TGTGCCAGCAGTGACGACTACCCCCGGTCCGAGACCCAGTACTTC. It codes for CASSDDYPRSETQYF.

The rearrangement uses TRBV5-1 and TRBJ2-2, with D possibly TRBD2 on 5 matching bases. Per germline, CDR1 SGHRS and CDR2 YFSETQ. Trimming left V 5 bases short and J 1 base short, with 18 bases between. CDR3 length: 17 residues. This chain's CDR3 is CASRVGSQRQNTGELFF. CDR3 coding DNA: TGCGCCAGCAGGGTGGGAAGTCAGCGGCAGAACACCGGGGAGCTGTTTTTT.

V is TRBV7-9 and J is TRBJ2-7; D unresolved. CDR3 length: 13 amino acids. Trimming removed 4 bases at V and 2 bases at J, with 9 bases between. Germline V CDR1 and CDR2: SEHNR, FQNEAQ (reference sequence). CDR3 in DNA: TGTGCCAGCAGCTCAGTAGGCGCCTACGAGCAGTACTTC. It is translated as CASSSVGAYEQYF.

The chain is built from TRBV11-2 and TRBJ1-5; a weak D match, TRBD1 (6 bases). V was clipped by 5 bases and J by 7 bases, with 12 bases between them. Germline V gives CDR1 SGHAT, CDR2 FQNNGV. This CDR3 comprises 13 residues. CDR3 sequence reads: CASSPGVGQPQHF. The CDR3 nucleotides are TGTGCCAGCAGCCCAGGGGTCGGGCAGCCCCAGCATTTT.

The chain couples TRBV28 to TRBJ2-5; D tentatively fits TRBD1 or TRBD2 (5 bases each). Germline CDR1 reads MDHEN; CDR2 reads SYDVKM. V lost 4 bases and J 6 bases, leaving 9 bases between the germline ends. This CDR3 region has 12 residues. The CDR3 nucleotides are TGTGCCAGCAGTTGGACGGGGCAGACCCAGTACTTC. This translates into CASSWTGQTQYF.

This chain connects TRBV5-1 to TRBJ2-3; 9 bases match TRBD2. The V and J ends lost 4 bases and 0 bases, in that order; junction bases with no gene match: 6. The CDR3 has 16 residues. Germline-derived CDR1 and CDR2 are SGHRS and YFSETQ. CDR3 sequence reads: CASSISGGSSTDTQYF. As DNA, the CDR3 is TGCGCCAGCAGCATTAGCGGGGGAAGTAGCACAGATACGCAGTATTTT.

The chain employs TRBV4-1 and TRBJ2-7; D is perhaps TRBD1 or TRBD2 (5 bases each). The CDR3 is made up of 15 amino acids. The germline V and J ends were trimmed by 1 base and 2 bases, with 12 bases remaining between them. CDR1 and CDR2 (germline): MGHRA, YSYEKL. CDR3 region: CASSQGGAGPYEQYF. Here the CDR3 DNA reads TGCGCCAGCAGCCAAGGAGGGGCAGGTCCCTACGAGCAGTACTTC.